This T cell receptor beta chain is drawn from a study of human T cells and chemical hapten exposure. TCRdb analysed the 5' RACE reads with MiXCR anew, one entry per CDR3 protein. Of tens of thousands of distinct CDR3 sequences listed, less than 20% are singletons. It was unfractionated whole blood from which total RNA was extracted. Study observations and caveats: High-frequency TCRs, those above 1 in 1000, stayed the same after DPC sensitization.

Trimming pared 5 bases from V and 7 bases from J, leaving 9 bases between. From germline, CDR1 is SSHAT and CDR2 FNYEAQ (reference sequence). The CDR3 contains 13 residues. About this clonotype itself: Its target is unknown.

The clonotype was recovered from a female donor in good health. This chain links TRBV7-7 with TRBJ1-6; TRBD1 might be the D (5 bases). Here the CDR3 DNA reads TGTGCCAGCAGCGACAGTCCAAATTCACCCCTCCACTTT. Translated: CASSDSPNSPLHF.